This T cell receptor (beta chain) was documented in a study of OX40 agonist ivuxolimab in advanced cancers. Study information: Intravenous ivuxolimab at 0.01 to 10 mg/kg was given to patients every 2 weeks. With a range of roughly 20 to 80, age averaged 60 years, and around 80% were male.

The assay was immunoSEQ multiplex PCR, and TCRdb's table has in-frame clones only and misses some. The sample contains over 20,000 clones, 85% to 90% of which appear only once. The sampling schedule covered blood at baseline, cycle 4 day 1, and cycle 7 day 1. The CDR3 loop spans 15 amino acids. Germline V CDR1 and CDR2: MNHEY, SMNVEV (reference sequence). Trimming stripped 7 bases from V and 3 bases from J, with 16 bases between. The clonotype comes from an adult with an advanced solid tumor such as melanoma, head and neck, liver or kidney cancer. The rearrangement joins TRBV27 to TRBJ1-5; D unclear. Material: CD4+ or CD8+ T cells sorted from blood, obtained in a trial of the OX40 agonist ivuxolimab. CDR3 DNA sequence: TGTGCCAGCAAAAATGCGCAGACTTCCAATCAGCCCCAGCATTTT. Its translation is CASKNAQTSNQPQHF.